The T cell receptor (beta chain) described here comes from a study of control samples from healthy donors and cancer patients. Looked up from germline, CDR1 is MNHEY and CDR2 is SVGAGI. Deletions cut 6 bases from V and 5 bases from J, with 17 bases between. The CDR3 consists of 15 residues. Sequencing was performed with immunoSEQ multiplex PCR; in TCRdb, only in-frame clones are kept and a portion is missing. The top ten hold roughly 2.8% of the sample, which has 100,000 to 150,000 clones, approximately 87% seen once. Specimen: blood. This TCR came from a man in his sixties in good health. This chain joins TRBV6-5 and TRBJ2-1; tentatively, D is TRBD1 (6 bases). Written as DNA, the CDR3 is TGTGCCAGCAGGCTAAGGGACACGGAACACAATGAGCAGTTCTTC. This codes for CASRLRDTEHNEQFF.